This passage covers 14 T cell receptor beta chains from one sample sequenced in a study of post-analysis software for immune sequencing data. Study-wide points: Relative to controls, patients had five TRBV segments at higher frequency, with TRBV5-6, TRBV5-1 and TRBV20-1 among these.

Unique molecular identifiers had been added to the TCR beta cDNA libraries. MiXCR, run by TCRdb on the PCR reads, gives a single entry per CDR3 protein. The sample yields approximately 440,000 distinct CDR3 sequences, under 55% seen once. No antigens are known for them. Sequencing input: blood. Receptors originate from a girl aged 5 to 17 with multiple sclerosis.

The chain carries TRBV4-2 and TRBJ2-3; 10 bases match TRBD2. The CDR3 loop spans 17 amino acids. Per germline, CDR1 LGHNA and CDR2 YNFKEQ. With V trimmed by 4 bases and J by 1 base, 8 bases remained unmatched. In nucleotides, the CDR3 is TGTGCCAGCAGCCCCATTGCCGGGACTAGCGGCACAGATACGCAGTATTTT. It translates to CASSPIAGTSGTDTQYF.

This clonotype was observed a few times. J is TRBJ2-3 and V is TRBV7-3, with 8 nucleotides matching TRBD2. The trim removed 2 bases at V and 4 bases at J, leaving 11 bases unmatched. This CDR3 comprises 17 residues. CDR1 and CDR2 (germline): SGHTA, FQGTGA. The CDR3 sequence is CASSLYALASGPDTQYF. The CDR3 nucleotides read TGTGCCAGCAGCTTATATGCGTTGGCTAGCGGGCCAGATACGCAGTATTTT.

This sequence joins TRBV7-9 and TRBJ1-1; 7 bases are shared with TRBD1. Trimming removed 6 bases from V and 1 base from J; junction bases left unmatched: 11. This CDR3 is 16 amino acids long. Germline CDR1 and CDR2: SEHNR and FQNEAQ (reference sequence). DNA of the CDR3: TGTGCCAGCAGTCGTGCGAGGGGGCCGGAGAACACTGAAGCTTTCTTT. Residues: CASSRARGPENTEAFF.

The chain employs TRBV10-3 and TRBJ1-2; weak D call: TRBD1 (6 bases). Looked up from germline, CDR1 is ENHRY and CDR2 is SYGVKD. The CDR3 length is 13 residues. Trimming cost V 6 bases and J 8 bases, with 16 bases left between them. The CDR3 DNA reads TGTGCCATCAGCCCCCCCACAGGGTCCGGCTACACCTTC. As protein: CAISPPTGSGYTF.

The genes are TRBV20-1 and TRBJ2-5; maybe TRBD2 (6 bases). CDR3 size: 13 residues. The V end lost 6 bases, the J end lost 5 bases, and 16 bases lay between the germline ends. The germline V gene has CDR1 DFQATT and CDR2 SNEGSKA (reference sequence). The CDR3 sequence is CSALPIADETQYF. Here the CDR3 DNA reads TGCAGTGCCCTCCCCATAGCGGACGAGACCCAGTACTTC.

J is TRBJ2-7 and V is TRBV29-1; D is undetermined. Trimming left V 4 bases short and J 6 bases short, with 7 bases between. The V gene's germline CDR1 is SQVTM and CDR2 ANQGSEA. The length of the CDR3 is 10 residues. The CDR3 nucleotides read TGCAGCGTTGGGGGAACCGAGCAGTACTTC. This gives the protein CSVGGTEQYF.

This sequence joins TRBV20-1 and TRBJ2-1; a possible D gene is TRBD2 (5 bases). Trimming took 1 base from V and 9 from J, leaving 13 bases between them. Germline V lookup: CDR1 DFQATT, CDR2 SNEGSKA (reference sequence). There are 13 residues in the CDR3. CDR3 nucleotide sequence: TGCAGTGCTAGAGGCCGGCTAGCTCCTGAGCAGTTCTTC. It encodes CSARGRLAPEQFF.

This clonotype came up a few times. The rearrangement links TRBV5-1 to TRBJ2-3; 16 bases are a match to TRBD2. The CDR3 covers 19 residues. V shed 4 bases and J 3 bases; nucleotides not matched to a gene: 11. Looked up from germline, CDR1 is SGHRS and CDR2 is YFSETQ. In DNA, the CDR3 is TGCGCCAGCAGCCTCGCGGGACTAGCGGGAGGGATGAATACAGATACGCAGTATTTT. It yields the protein CASSLAGLAGGMNTDTQYF.

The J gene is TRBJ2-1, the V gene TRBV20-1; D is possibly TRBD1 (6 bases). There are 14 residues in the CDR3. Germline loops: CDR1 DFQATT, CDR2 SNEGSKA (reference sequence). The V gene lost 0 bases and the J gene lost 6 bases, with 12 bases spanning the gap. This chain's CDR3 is CSARDFQGSNEQFF. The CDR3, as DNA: TGCAGTGCTAGAGATTTCCAGGGGTCCAATGAGCAGTTCTTC.

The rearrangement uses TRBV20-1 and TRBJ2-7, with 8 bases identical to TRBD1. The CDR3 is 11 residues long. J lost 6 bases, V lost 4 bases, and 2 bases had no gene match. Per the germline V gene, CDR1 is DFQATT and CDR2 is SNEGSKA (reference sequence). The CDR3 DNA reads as TGCAGTGCTACCACAGGGGGCGAGCAGTACTTC. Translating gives CSATTGGEQYF.

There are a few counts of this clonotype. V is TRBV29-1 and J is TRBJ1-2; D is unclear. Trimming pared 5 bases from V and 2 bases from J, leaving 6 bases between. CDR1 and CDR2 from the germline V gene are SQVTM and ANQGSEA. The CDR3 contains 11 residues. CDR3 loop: CSVQANYGYTF. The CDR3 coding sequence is TGCAGCGTTCAGGCAAACTATGGCTACACCTTC.

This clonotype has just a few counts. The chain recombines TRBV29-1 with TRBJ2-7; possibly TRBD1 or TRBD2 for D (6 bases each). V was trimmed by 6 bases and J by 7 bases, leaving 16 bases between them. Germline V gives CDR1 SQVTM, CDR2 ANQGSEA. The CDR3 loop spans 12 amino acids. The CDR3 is CSVVQGGQEQYF. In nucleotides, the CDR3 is TGCAGCGTCGTCCAGGGAGGACAGGAGCAGTACTTC.

The CDR3 loop reads CSATRPRAGNTEAFF. In DNA form, the CDR3 reads TGCAGTGCCACAAGACCGCGGGCGGGGAACACTGAAGCTTTCTTT. The chain links TRBV20-1 to TRBJ1-1, with D unclear. The V end lost 6 bases, the J end lost 1 base, and 18 bases lay between the germline ends. Looked up from germline, CDR1 is DFQATT and CDR2 is SNEGSKA (reference sequence). The CDR3 loop spans 15 amino acids.

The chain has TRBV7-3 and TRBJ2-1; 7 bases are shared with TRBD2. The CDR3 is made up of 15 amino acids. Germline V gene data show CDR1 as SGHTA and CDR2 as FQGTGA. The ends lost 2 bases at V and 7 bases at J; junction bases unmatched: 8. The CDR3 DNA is TGTGCCAGCAGCTTAGTGGGAGGGCCGGGGAATGAGCAGTTCTTC. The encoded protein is CASSLVGGPGNEQFF.